The T cell receptor beta chain under discussion was sequenced for a study of shared clonotypes between healthy human individuals. Regarding the study as a whole: Expectations were that clonotype sharing among donors would be affected by sequencing depth.

Template for every sorted-subset replicate PCR totaled roughly 200 ng DNA, 25,000 to 35,000 T cell genomes. Method: immunoSEQ multiplex PCR; TCRdb's copy keeps in-frame clones and lacks some. The table lists some 1,100,000 clones, 75% to 80% of them singletons. On this clone itself: Antigen unknown.

The CDR3 consists of 11 residues. CDR1 LNHDA and CDR2 SQIVND come from the germline V gene (reference sequence). V was shortened by 8 bases and J by 4 bases, with 5 bases between the two germline ends. The sequence came from a young man in good health. Some clones in this sample may be carry-over from other donors' samples. The rearrangement links TRBV19 to TRBJ1-4; D gene uncertain. Sample: memory CD4+ T cells from PBMCs. Subset noted: CD45RA-negative fraction. The CDR3 bases are TGTGCCAGTGAGGATAATGAAAAACTGTTTTTT. It encodes CASEDNEKLFF.